This T cell receptor beta chain was documented in a study of regulatory T cells in long-lasting Graves disease. Study-wide results and limits: Thyroid tissue was not studied; only peripheral blood was. New patients shared fewer than 1,000 public clonotypes, and persistent patients shared more, with around 2,600.

The CDR3 totals 16 residues. The J segment lost 2 bases and the V segment lost 5 bases, leaving 7 bases of the junction unmatched. CDR1 and CDR2 (germline): MNHEY, SVGEGT. Time point defined: persistent/refractory GD, antithyroid drugs over 5 years with positive TRAb. PBMC-derived RNA was used for the TCR library. One endocrinology department in Xi'an, China, was where patients came from. A volume of roughly 9.1 milliliters of peripheral blood was collected in EDTA tubes. According to the study, TCR beta libraries were built with iRepertoire HTBI primers and CDR3-region Arm-PCR. MiXCR, run by TCRdb on the multiplex PCR reads, gives a single entry per CDR3 protein. The sample carries around 460,000 distinct CDR3 sequences, under 25% recorded once. With regard to this clonotype: The antigen is unknown.

The TCR comes from a female donor with Graves disease. This chain joins TRBV6-2 or TRBV6-3 and TRBJ2-7; the match to TRBD1 covers 12 bases. The sample in question was peripheral blood mononuclear cells (PBMCs), obtained when the disease was refractory, from a patient treated with antithyroid drugs. This chain's CDR3 is CASSETGTGGPYEQYF. The CDR3 DNA reads TGTGCCAGCAGTGAAACCGGGACAGGGGGCCCCTACGAGCAGTACTTC.